These 21 T cell receptor beta chains were all obtained from the same sample, sequenced in a study of T cells in Graves' hyperthyroidism and ophthalmopathy. The TCR beta CDR3 regions underwent amplification using RNA transcripts as the source. First-round RT-PCR of the TCR CDR3 relied on the HTBI primer set. TCRdb re-called the multiplex PCR reads through MiXCR, storing one row per CDR3 protein. Of about 210,000 distinct CDR3 sequences listed, over 15% are singletons. Sequencing used blood. These receptors were collected from a man aged 50-59 years with Graves' hyperthyroidism.

The sample holds many counts of this clonotype. The rearrangement joins TRBV7-3 to TRBJ1-2; no firm D call. The CDR3 is 14 residues long. Germline V gene sequence: CDR1 SGHTA, CDR2 FQGTGA. Trimming stripped 5 bases from V and 4 bases from J, with 14 bases between. The CDR3 here is CASSPGGRAYGYTF. DNA of the CDR3: TGTGCCAGCAGCCCCGGTGGGCGGGCCTATGGCTACACCTTC.

Ten or more counts support this clonotype. This sequence joins TRBV11-3 and TRBJ2-7; tentatively, D is TRBD2 (5 bases). V was cut by 7 bases and J by 0 bases, with 10 bases left in between. The CDR3 spans 13 residues. Per germline, CDR1 SGHNT and CDR2 YENEEA. CDR3 nucleotide sequence: TGTGCCAGCAACGAGGGATCCTCCTACGAGCAGTACTTC. It translates to CASNEGSSYEQYF.

This clonotype was counted many times. This rearrangement joins TRBV6-2 or TRBV6-3 to TRBJ2-7; no clear D gene. Trimming took off 8 bases at V and 7 bases at J, with 9 bases between the two ends. Germline assignment: CDR1 MNHEY and CDR2 SVGEGT. The CDR3 extends over 10 amino acids. The CDR3 loop reads CASGVGEQYF. CDR3 in DNA: TGTGCCAGCGGGGTAGGAGAGCAGTACTTC.

The sample holds many counts of this clonotype. J is TRBJ2-1 and V is TRBV27, with 11 bases that match TRBD2. The CDR3 runs 15 residues. With 7 bases clipped from V and 4 bases from J, the junction kept 6 bases outside the gene matches. The germline gives CDR1 MNHEY, CDR2 SMNVEV (reference sequence). The CDR3 sequence is CASTIAGGRYNEQFF. CDR3 nucleotide sequence: TGTGCCAGCACCATAGCGGGAGGGCGGTACAATGAGCAGTTCTTC.

The rearrangement joins TRBV29-1 to TRBJ2-2, with 10 bases matching TRBD1. CDR3 length equals 13 residues. CDR1 and CDR2 (germline): SQVTM, ANQGSEA. With V trimmed by 6 bases and J by 7 bases, 5 bases remained unmatched. The CDR3 is CSVGDRGIGELFF. Here the CDR3 DNA reads TGCAGCGTAGGGGACAGGGGAATCGGGGAGCTGTTTTTT.

The chain links TRBV29-1 to TRBJ2-5, with TRBD1 identical over 10 bases. Germline CDR1 and CDR2: SQVTM and ANQGSEA. The trim removed 6 bases at V and 4 bases at J, leaving 8 bases unmatched. There are 14 residues in the CDR3. CDR3 amino acids: CSVRDRGERETQYF. For the CDR3, the DNA is TGCAGCGTCCGGGACAGGGGAGAACGAGAGACCCAGTACTTC.

This clonotype has ten or more counts. This chain links TRBV6-1 with TRBJ2-1; D remains ambiguous. V gave up 2 bases and J gave up 0 bases, with 8 bases separating them. The CDR3 is 15 residues long. Germline CDR1 and CDR2: MNHNS and SASEGT. This CDR3 reads CASSELGNSYNEQFF. The DNA for the CDR3 is TGTGCCAGCAGTGAACTGGGGAACTCCTACAATGAGCAGTTCTTC.

This clonotype was observed many times. The V and J genes are TRBV5-1 and TRBJ2-7; D gene uncertain. CDR3 length equals 14 residues. Germline V gene data show CDR1 as SGHRS and CDR2 as YFSETQ. The ends were cut back, 2 bases at V and 6 bases at J, with 15 bases in the middle. The CDR3 sequence: CASSLTTLRTEQYF. DNA of the CDR3: TGCGCCAGCAGCTTAACTACACTAAGGACCGAGCAGTACTTC.

This sequence joins TRBV4-1 and TRBJ2-3; D gene uncertain. CDR3 length: 12 residues. Deletions cut 3 bases from V and 3 bases from J, with 4 bases between. CDR1 is MGHRA and CDR2 is YSYEKL in the germline V gene. DNA of the CDR3: TGCGCCAGCAGCCATCCGACAGATACGCAGTATTTT. It translates to CASSHPTDTQYF.

This clonotype was detected many times. The CDR3 is CSARVDRTDTQYF. As DNA, the CDR3 is TGCAGTGCTAGAGTTGATAGGACAGATACGCAGTATTTT. V gene TRBV20-1 combines with J gene TRBJ2-3, with D unresolved. The CDR3 loop spans 13 amino acids. Trimming left V 1 base short and J 3 bases short, with 8 bases between. Germline loops: CDR1 DFQATT, CDR2 SNEGSKA (reference sequence).

At least ten counts were recorded for this clonotype. The chain has TRBV2 and TRBJ2-4; tentative D call: TRBD2 (6 bases). The V and J ends lost 6 bases and 6 bases respectively, with 18 bases between them. This CDR3 comprises 15 residues. Germline assignment: CDR1 SNHLY and CDR2 FYNNEI. The CDR3 bases are TGTGCCAGCAGCCTTTCCGGAGCCGGGGGAAACATTCAGTACTTC. This translates into CASSLSGAGGNIQYF.

The V and J genes are TRBV7-2 and TRBJ2-7, with 8 nucleotides matching TRBD2. The CDR3 spans 16 residues. The germline CDR1 and CDR2 sequences are SGHTA and FQGNSA. V dropped 2 bases and J dropped 6; count of bases not matched to a gene: 12. The chain's CDR3 is CASSLRFGREVVEQYF. In DNA form, the CDR3 reads TGTGCCAGCAGCTTAAGGTTTGGGCGGGAGGTGGTCGAGCAGTACTTC.

The table lists this clonotype with many counts. V gene TRBV2 combines with J gene TRBJ2-5, with TRBD2 matching 15 bases. This CDR3 spans 17 amino acids. V lost 3 bases and J lost 5; bases outside the gene matches: 7. Germline CDR1 reads SNHLY; CDR2 reads FYNNEI. CDR3 amino acids: CASSDFGLAGGRETQYF. CDR3 coding DNA: TGTGCCAGCAGTGACTTTGGACTAGCGGGAGGGAGGGAGACCCAGTACTTC.

The chain recombines TRBV27 with TRBJ2-3, with D perhaps matching TRBD1 (6 bases). Trimming stripped 4 bases from V and 0 bases from J, with 14 bases between. Germline V CDR1 and CDR2: MNHEY, SMNVEV (reference sequence). CDR3 length equals 16 residues. The CDR3 reads CASSSLGQPSTDTQYF. For the CDR3, the DNA is TGTGCCAGCAGTTCGCTCGGACAGCCTAGCACAGATACGCAGTATTTT.

There are a few counts of this clonotype. The chain recombines TRBV27 with TRBJ2-7, with a possible D match to TRBD2 (5 bases). V was cut by 6 bases and J by 4 bases, with 7 bases left in between. CDR3 length: 11 amino acids. Per the germline V gene, CDR1 is MNHEY and CDR2 is SMNVEV (reference sequence). This chain's CDR3 is CASRREYEQYF. The CDR3 bases are TGTGCCAGCAGAAGGGAGTACGAGCAGTACTTC.

V usage is TRBV5-6 and J usage is TRBJ2-1, with TRBD2 as a possible D gene (6 bases). V dropped 5 bases and J dropped 4 bases, with 16 bases sitting between them. Germline V CDR1 and CDR2: SGHDT, YYEEEE. The CDR3 spans 15 residues. The CDR3 sequence: CASRRDFPNYNEQFF. DNA of the CDR3: TGTGCCAGCAGACGGGACTTCCCTAATTACAATGAGCAGTTCTTC.

Worth noting for this clonotype: With a much larger clone just one base away, this may be a read error. This chain links TRBV28 with TRBJ2-5; 7 nucleotides align to TRBD2. The V and J ends lost 3 bases and 4 bases, in that order; junction bases with no gene match: 8. The CDR3 runs to 15 residues. Germline CDR1 MDHEN, CDR2 SYDVKM. DNA for the CDR3: TGTGCCAGCAGTTTGAGAGTGGGAGGGAGAGAGACCCAGTACTTC. Residues: CASSLRVGGRETQYF.

A few counts support this clonotype. The chain uses TRBV24-1 and TRBJ1-2; possible D gene TRBD1, 5 bases. V was pared by 3 bases and J by 8 bases, with 12 bases between. The V gene's germline CDR1 is KGHDR and CDR2 SFDVKD. CDR3 length: 13 residues. The DNA for the CDR3 is TGTGCCACCAGTGATCCTGGGGGAGGCGGCTACACCTTC. Its translation: CATSDPGGGGYTF.

CDR3 DNA: TGCAGTGCTGCCCGGACTGTTGAGGGAGGATACTCCTACGAGCAGTACTTC. Residues: CSAARTVEGGYSYEQYF. This chain joins TRBV20-1 and TRBJ2-7; tentatively, D is TRBD2 (6 bases). The CDR3 spans 17 residues. With 5 bases removed from V and 0 bases from J, the gap between germline ends came to 23 bases. Per the germline V gene, CDR1 is DFQATT and CDR2 is SNEGSKA (reference sequence).

The genes are TRBV29-1 and TRBJ2-6, with D possibly being TRBD1 (6 bases). Trimming took 2 bases from V and 0 from J, leaving 11 bases between them. The CDR3 consists of 16 residues. Germline CDR1 is SQVTM and CDR2 is ANQGSEA. Here the CDR3 DNA reads TGCAGCGTTGAACTGGGACAAGACTCTGGGGCCAACGTCCTGACTTTC. Its translation is CSVELGQDSGANVLTF.

This clonotype was detected only a few times. The rearrangement uses TRBV24-1 and TRBJ2-6; no definite D call. Germline V gene data show CDR1 as KGHDR and CDR2 as SFDVKD. The CDR3 consists of 16 residues. V lost 4 bases, J lost 0 bases, and 9 bases lay in between. In DNA, the CDR3 is TGTGCCACCAGTGACCCGGGTCGCTCTGGGGCCAACGTCCTGACTTTC. Translated, it gives CATSDPGRSGANVLTF.